The clone carrying this TCR beta chain was picked up one time. Germline V lookup: CDR1 MNHEY, CDR2 SVGAGI. V trimming: 2 bases; J trimming: 5 bases; junction bases outside the gene matches: 5. The CDR3 is 15 residues long. These data originate in a study of blood T cell repertoires in COVID-19. Study-level background: There were acute and convalescent COVID-19 samples, and they came from the United States, Italy and Spain.

TCRdb keeps only in-frame clones here, not all; method: immunoSEQ multiplex PCR. The top ten hold under 5.5% of the sample, which has fewer than 250,000 clones, about 89% seen once. The rearrangement joins TRBV6-5 to TRBJ2-1, with 8 nucleotides matching TRBD2. The source is a woman aged 40 to 50 with acute or convalescent COVID-19. Sequenced input: peripheral blood. CDR3: CASSYGRGVHNEQFF. CDR3 DNA: TGTGCCAGCAGTTACGGGCGGGGGGTACACAATGAGCAGTTCTTC.